A selection of T cell receptor beta chains follows, all from one sample in a study of CD8 T cells in ankylosing spondylitis. TCRdb recomputed calls from the 5' RACE reads with MiXCR, one row per CDR3 protein. This sample has more than 400,000 distinct CDR3 sequences; less than 6% occur once, and the top ten carry roughly 3.5%. Sequenced input: blood, either unsorted or a sorted T cell fraction (not recorded which). These receptors all stem from a male donor with ankylosing spondylitis. The CDR3 runs from the conserved cysteine through the conserved F or W. The order of the fields is CDR3 protein, CDR3 DNA, D gene, V gene, clone size, J gene. D genes are given only for firm matches. Clone sizes are given selectively: once, few, many, or a class where the clone is expanded.

CDR3: CSVDTPHRVQGFF
DNA: TGCAGTGTAGATACCCCCCACAGGGTTCAAGGTTTCTTT
D: .
V: TRBV20-1
size: many
J: TRBJ1-1

CDR3: CASSPIKETPSYEQYF
DNA: TGTGCCAGCAGTCCTATTAAGGAGACACCATCCTACGAGCAGTACTTC
D: .
V: TRBV28
size: many
J: TRBJ2-7

CDR3: CSARGTASGELFF
DNA: TGCAGTGCTAGGGGGACTGCTTCCGGGGAGCTGTTTTTT
D: .
V: TRBV20-1
size: many
J: TRBJ2-2

CDR3: CASRPVLASPPYNEQFF
DNA: TGTGCCAGCAGACCCGTACTAGCTTCTCCACCCTACAATGAGCAGTTCTTC
D: .
V: TRBV6-2/TRBV6-3
size: .
J: TRBJ2-1

CDR3: CASSQVLDRGNQPQHF
DNA: TGCGCCAGCAGCCAAGTTTTGGACAGGGGCAATCAGCCCCAGCATTTT
D: TRBD1
V: TRBV4-3
size: few
J: TRBJ1-5

CDR3: CASSTWDRANTEAFF
DNA: TGTGCCAGCAGTACGTGGGACAGGGCGAACACTGAAGCTTTCTTT
D: TRBD1
V: TRBV6-1
size: few
J: TRBJ1-1

CDR3: CASSLAFGGQGYTF
DNA: TGCGCCAGCAGCTTGGCCTTCGGGGGCCAGGGCTACACCTTC
D: .
V: TRBV5-1
size: many
J: TRBJ1-2

CDR3: CSDPTSGLFTDTQYF
DNA: TGCAGTGACCCGACTAGCGGGTTGTTCACAGATACGCAGTATTTT
D: TRBD2
V: TRBV20-1
size: .
J: TRBJ2-3

CDR3: CASSSGAEKTQYF
DNA: TGCGCCAGCAGCTCGGGGGCGGAGAAGACCCAGTACTTC
D: .
V: TRBV5-1
size: .
J: TRBJ2-5

CDR3: CSVDSETGGTDTQYF
DNA: TGCAGCGTTGATAGTGAGACAGGGGGCACAGATACGCAGTATTTT
D: TRBD1
V: TRBV29-1
size: many
J: TRBJ2-3

CDR3: CASSAGPRGTQYF
DNA: TGTGCCAGCAGTGCGGGACCAAGGGGTACGCAGTATTTT
D: .
V: TRBV28
size: many
J: TRBJ2-3

CDR3: CASSLPYPGTRTGELFF
DNA: TGTGCCAGCAGCTTGCCTTACCCCGGGACACGAACCGGGGAGCTGTTTTTT
D: .
V: TRBV5-6
size: .
J: TRBJ2-2

CDR3: CASSPGTGSWWGTEAFF
DNA: TGTGCCAGCAGCCCCGGGACAGGGTCGTGGTGGGGCACTGAAGCTTTCTTT
D: TRBD1
V: TRBV7-9
size: few
J: TRBJ1-1

CDR3: CSASRYDRVVRDTGELFF
DNA: TGCAGTGCTTCCCGATACGACAGGGTTGTAAGGGACACCGGGGAGCTGTTTTTT
D: TRBD1
V: TRBV20-1
size: many
J: TRBJ2-2

CDR3: CASSLSWRGNTEAFF
DNA: TGCGCCAGCAGCTTGTCTTGGAGGGGGAACACTGAAGCTTTCTTT
D: .
V: TRBV5-1
size: many
J: TRBJ1-1

CDR3: CASSLIGRPYEQYF
DNA: TGTGCCAGCAGTTTGATTGGGCGACCCTACGAGCAGTACTTC
D: .
V: TRBV12-3/TRBV12-4
size: many
J: TRBJ2-7

CDR3: CASSLEGMNTEAFF
DNA: TGTGCCAGCAGTTTAGAGGGTATGAACACTGAAGCTTTCTTT
D: .
V: TRBV5-1
size: many
J: TRBJ1-1

CDR3: CATSARLAGVSEQYF
DNA: TGTGCCACCAGCGCCCGACTAGCGGGAGTATCCGAGCAGTACTTC
D: TRBD2
V: TRBV15
size: few
J: TRBJ2-7